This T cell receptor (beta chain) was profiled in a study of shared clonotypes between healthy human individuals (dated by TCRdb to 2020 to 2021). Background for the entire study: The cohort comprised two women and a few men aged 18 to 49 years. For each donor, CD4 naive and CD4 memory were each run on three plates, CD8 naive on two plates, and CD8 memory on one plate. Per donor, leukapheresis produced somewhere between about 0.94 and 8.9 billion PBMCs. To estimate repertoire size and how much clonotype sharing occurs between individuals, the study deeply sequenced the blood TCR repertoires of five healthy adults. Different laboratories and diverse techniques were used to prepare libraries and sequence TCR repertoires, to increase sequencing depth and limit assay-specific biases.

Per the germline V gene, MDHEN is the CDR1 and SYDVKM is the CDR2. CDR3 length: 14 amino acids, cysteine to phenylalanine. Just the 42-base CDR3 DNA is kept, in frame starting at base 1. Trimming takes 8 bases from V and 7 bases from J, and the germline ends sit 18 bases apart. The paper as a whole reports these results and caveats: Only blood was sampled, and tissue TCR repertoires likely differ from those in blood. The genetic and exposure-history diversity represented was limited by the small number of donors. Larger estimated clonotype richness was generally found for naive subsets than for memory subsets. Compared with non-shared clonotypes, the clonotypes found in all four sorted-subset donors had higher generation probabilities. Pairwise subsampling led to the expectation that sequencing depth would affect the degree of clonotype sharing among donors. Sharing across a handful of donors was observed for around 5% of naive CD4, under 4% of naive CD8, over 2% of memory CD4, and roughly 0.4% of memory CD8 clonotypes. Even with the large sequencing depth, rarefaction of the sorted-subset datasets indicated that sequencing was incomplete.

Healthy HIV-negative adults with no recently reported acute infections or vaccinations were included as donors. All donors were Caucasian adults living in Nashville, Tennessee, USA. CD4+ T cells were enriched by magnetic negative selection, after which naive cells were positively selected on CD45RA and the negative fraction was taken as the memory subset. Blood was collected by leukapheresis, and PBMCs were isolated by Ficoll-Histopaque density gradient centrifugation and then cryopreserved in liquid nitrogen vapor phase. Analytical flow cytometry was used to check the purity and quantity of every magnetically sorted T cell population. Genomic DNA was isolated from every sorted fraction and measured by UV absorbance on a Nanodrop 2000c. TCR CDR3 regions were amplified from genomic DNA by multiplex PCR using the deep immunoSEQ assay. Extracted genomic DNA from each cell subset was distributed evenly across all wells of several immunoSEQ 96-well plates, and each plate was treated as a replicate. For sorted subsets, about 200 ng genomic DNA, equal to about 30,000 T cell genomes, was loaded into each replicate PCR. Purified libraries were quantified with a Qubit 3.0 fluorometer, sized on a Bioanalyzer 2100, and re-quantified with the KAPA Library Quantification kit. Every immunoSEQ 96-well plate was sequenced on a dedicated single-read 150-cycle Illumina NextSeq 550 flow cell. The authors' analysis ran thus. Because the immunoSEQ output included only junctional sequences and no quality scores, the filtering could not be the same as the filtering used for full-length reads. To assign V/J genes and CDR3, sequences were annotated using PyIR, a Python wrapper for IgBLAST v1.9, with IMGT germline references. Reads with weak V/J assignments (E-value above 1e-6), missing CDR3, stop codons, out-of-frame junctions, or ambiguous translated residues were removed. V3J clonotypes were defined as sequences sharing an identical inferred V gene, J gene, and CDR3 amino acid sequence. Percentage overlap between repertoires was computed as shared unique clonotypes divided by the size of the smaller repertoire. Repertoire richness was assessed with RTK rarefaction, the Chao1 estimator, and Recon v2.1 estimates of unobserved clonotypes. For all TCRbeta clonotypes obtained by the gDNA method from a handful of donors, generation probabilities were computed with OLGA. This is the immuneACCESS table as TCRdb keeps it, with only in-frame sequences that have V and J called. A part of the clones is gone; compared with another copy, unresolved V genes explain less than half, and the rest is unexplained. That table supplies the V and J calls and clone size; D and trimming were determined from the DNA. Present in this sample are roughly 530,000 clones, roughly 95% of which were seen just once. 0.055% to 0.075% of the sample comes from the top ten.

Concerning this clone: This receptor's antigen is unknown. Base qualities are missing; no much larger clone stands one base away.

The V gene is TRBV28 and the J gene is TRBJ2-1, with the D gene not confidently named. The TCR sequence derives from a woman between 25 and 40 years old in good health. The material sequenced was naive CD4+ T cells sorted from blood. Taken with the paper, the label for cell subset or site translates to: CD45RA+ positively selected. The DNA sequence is TGTGCCAGCTCCACCCGGACCGCGGTGAATGAGCAGTTCTTC. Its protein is CASSTRTAVNEQFF.